These 29 T cell receptor beta chains originate from one sample sequenced in a study of blood T cell repertoires in COVID-19. Measured with immunoSEQ multiplex PCR; TCRdb has only the in-frame clones, and not every one. The table includes about 270,000 clones, approximately 90% detected once. The sequenced sample was PBMCs or T cells enriched from blood (not recorded which). Receptors were obtained from a woman aged 25 to 39 with acute COVID-19.

The chain has TRBV28 and TRBJ2-4; 10 bases line up with TRBD2. Germline values: CDR1 MDHEN, CDR2 SYDVKM. V was pared by 3 bases and J by 9 bases, with 5 bases of the junction left unmatched. The length of the CDR3 is 14 residues. The DNA of the CDR3 is TGTGCCAGCAGTTTGGGTCTAGCGGGAGTCATTCAGTACTTC. It yields the protein CASSLGLAGVIQYF.

V is TRBV3-1 (or the pseudogene TRBV3-2) and J is TRBJ2-3, with TRBD2 matching over 8 bases. The CDR3 contains 15 residues. Germline V gene lookup returns CDR1 LGHDT and CDR2 YNNKEL (reference sequence). Trimming took 4 bases from V and 1 from J; bases not matched to a gene: 4. DNA for the CDR3: TGTGCCAGCAGCCCGGAACTAGCGGGCACAGATACGCAGTATTTT. Translation: CASSPELAGTDTQYF.

The rearrangement joins TRBV27 to TRBJ2-5; a weak D match, TRBD1 (5 bases). This CDR3 has 13 amino acids. Looked up from germline, CDR1 is MNHEY and CDR2 is SMNVEV (reference sequence). Deletions cut 7 bases from V and 5 bases from J, with 14 bases between. CDR3 amino acids: CASKAWGPETQYF. The CDR3 DNA sequence: TGTGCCAGCAAGGCGTGGGGCCCGGAGACCCAGTACTTC.

The rearrangement uses TRBV19 and TRBJ2-1, with 10 bases that match TRBD2. This CDR3 comprises 15 residues. After removal of 5 bases from V and 7 bases from J, the junction contained 8 bases not matched to a gene. In germline, CDR1 is LNHDA, CDR2 SQIVND (reference sequence). The CDR3 nucleotides are TGTGCCAGTAGTCTCCTAGCGGGAGAGTTTAATGAGCAGTTCTTC. Translating it yields CASSLLAGEFNEQFF.

This clone was seen more than once but under ten times. The V call is TRBV27, the J call TRBJ1-5, with TRBD1 matching over 7 bases. This CDR3 is 14 amino acids long. Losses at the gene ends were 5 bases for V and 1 base for J; bases not matched to a gene: 2. Looked up from germline, CDR1 is MNHEY and CDR2 is SMNVEV (reference sequence). CDR3 region: CASSPQGSNQPQHF. For the CDR3, the DNA is TGTGCCAGCAGTCCACAGGGGAGCAATCAGCCCCAGCATTTT.

V usage is TRBV18 and J usage is TRBJ1-3; D possibly corresponds to TRBD1 (5 bases). This CDR3 has 18 amino acids. V gave up 2 bases and J gave up 0 bases, with 17 bases separating them. The V gene's germline CDR1 is KGHSH and CDR2 LQKENI. CDR3 coding DNA: TGTGCCAGCTCACCAGGGATATATTCAGGACACTCTGGAAACACCATATATTTT. This codes for CASSPGIYSGHSGNTIYF. The whole variable domain, filled in from reference TRBV18 and TRBJ1-3, reads NAGVMQNPRHLVRRRGQEARLRCSPMKGHSHVYWYRQLPEEGLKFMVYLQKENIIDESGMPKERFSAEFPKEGPSILRIQQVVRGDSAAYFCASSPGIYSGHSGNTIYFGEGSWLTVV.

The CDR3 bases are TGTGCCAGCAGCCAAGATGGACTAGCGGGAACCTACGAGCAGTACTTC. Translated, it gives CASSQDGLAGTYEQYF. The rearrangement uses TRBV4-2 and TRBJ2-7; 12 positions match TRBD2. J was trimmed by 2 bases and V by 0 bases; bases with no gene match: 2. Germline loops: CDR1 LGHNA, CDR2 YNFKEQ. The CDR3 loop spans 16 amino acids.

V and J are TRBV19 and TRBJ2-7; tentative D call: TRBD1 (6 bases). Per germline, CDR1 LNHDA and CDR2 SQIVND (reference sequence). V lost 5 bases, J lost 5 bases, and 13 bases lay in between. This CDR3 has 13 residues. The CDR3 DNA reads as TGTGCCAGTAGTCGTCAGGGGCCCCACGAGCAGTACTTC. Protein: CASSRQGPHEQYF.

The V and J genes are TRBV28 and TRBJ2-1, with 8 bases fitting TRBD2. V shed 3 bases and J 9 bases; nucleotides not matched to a gene: 10. This CDR3 region has 15 residues. The V gene's germline CDR1 is MDHEN and CDR2 SYDVKM. The CDR3 DNA reads TGTGCCAGCAGTTTGGAAGCGGGGGAGGTGTTTGAGCAGTTCTTC. Translated: CASSLEAGEVFEQFF. Full variable domain (remainder filled in from reference TRBV28 and TRBJ2-1): DVKVTQSSRYLVKRTGEKVFLECVQDMDHENMFWYRQDPGLGLRLIYFSYDVKMKEKGDIPEGYSVSREKKERFSLILESASTNQTSMYLCASSLEAGEVFEQFFGPGTRLTVL.

The rearrangement joins TRBV2 to TRBJ1-1; D unclear. Trimming shortened V by 6 bases and J by 2 bases, and 7 bases separated the two germline ends. The CDR3 contains 12 residues. Germline V lookup: CDR1 SNHLY, CDR2 FYNNEI. CDR3 DNA: TGTGCCAGCAGAGAGGGAAACACTGAAGCTTTCTTT. Encoded protein: CASREGNTEAFF.

V usage is TRBV3-1 (or the pseudogene TRBV3-2) and J usage is TRBJ2-5; tentative D call: TRBD1 (6 bases). CDR1 and CDR2 from the germline V gene are LGHDT and YNNKEL (reference sequence). The V gene lost 1 base and the J gene lost 3 bases, with 12 bases spanning the gap. The CDR3 consists of 15 residues. This chain's CDR3 is CASSQGWTAKETQYF. DNA of the CDR3: TGTGCCAGCAGCCAAGGTTGGACAGCTAAAGAGACCCAGTACTTC.

The rearrangement joins TRBV13 to TRBJ2-1; TRBD2 is a possible D gene (6 bases). Looked up from germline, CDR1 is PRHDT and CDR2 is FYEKMQ (reference sequence). The CDR3 is made up of 15 amino acids. V gave up 4 bases and J gave up 0 bases, with 10 bases separating them. CDR3 sequence reads: CASSSGLNSYNEQFF. In DNA form, the CDR3 reads TGTGCCAGCAGCTCGGGACTGAACTCCTACAATGAGCAGTTCTTC.

The chain employs TRBV28 and TRBJ2-1; the match to TRBD1 covers 7 bases. V gave up 6 bases and J gave up 6 bases; unmatched junction bases: 8. The germline CDR1 and CDR2 sequences are MDHEN and SYDVKM. CDR3 size: 14 residues. The CDR3 spells CASRLTGVGNEQFF. CDR3 DNA: TGTGCCAGCAGATTAACAGGGGTGGGCAATGAGCAGTTCTTC. Together with reference TRBV28 and TRBJ2-1, the CDR3 gives the full variable domain: DVKVTQSSRYLVKRTGEKVFLECVQDMDHENMFWYRQDPGLGLRLIYFSYDVKMKEKGDIPEGYSVSREKKERFSLILESASTNQTSMYLCASRLTGVGNEQFFGPGTRLTVL.

The rearrangement uses TRBV5-1 and TRBJ2-1, with D maybe TRBD1 (5 bases). CDR3 length: 15 amino acids. CDR1 is SGHRS and CDR2 is YFSETQ in the germline V gene. V was cut by 2 bases and J by 0 bases, with 9 bases left in between. CDR3 in DNA: TGCGCCAGCAGCTTACAGGTGCCCTCCTACAATGAGCAGTTCTTC. It encodes CASSLQVPSYNEQFF.

The rearrangement uses TRBV28 and TRBJ1-6; D is unresolved. The CDR3 contains 13 residues. V was clipped by 3 bases and J by 10 bases, with 10 bases between them. Germline values: CDR1 MDHEN, CDR2 SYDVKM. Written as DNA, the CDR3 is TGTGCCAGCAGTTTTGGGGAGGCGTCACCCCTCCACTTT. It is translated as CASSFGEASPLHF.

The chain combines TRBV20-1 with TRBJ2-7; the D gene is possibly TRBD1 (5 bases). The CDR3 covers 11 residues. The germline V gene encodes CDR1 DFQATT and CDR2 SNEGSKA (reference sequence). For the CDR3, the DNA is TGCAGATCCCATCAAGGGGACGAGCAGTACTTC. Translated, it gives CRSHQGDEQYF.

This sequence joins TRBV27 and TRBJ1-5, with D hard to call. This CDR3 comprises 14 residues. Germline V lookup: CDR1 MNHEY, CDR2 SMNVEV (reference sequence). V shed 6 bases and J shed 5 bases, with 14 bases lying between them. Here the CDR3 reads CASSHGSGYQPQHF. DNA for the CDR3: TGTGCCAGCAGCCATGGGTCGGGTTATCAGCCCCAGCATTTT.

This sequence joins TRBV5-1 and TRBJ1-5; D perhaps matches TRBD1 (6 bases). Germline CDR1 SGHRS, CDR2 YFSETQ. V was clipped by 5 bases and J by 6 bases, with 15 bases between them. The CDR3 is made up of 14 amino acids. Here the CDR3 reads CASREDTGTQPQHF. CDR3 DNA: TGCGCCAGCAGAGAGGATACAGGGACTCAGCCCCAGCATTTT.

The chain joins TRBV9 to TRBJ1-4, with D uncertain. The length of the CDR3 is 15 residues. Per the germline V gene, CDR1 is SGDLS and CDR2 is YYNGEE. Trimming removed 0 bases at V and 0 bases at J, with 6 bases between. CDR3 in amino acids: CASSVAGTTNEKLFF. The CDR3 coding sequence is TGTGCCAGCAGCGTAGCGGGGACAACTAATGAAAAACTGTTTTTT.

This chain joins TRBV19 and TRBJ2-7; 8 bases map to TRBD2. This CDR3 has 15 residues. CDR1 and CDR2 (germline): LNHDA, SQIVND (reference sequence). The ends lost 4 bases at V and 2 bases at J; junction bases unmatched: 7. CDR3 amino acids: CASSTRLALTYEQYF. For the CDR3, the DNA is TGTGCCAGTAGTACCAGACTAGCGCTAACCTACGAGCAGTACTTC. Filled out from reference TRBV19 and TRBJ2-7, the complete variable domain reads DGGITQSPKYLFRKEGQNVTLSCEQNLNHDAMYWYRQDPGQGLRLIYYSQIVNDFQKGDIAEGYSVSREKKESFPLTVTSAQKNPTAFYLCASSTRLALTYEQYFGPGTRLTVT.

The V and J genes are TRBV4-3 and TRBJ2-7; the D gene is possibly TRBD1 (5 bases). V was pared by 1 base and J by 2 bases, with 15 bases between. The CDR3 is made up of 16 amino acids. Per the germline V gene, CDR1 is LGHNA and CDR2 is YSLEER. The CDR3 loop is CASSQGQIKGTYEQYF. CDR3 coding DNA: TGCGCCAGCAGCCAAGGACAGATCAAAGGGACCTACGAGCAGTACTTC.

J is TRBJ1-4 and V is TRBV18; 9 bases are shared with TRBD1. With 5 bases clipped from V and 7 bases from J, the junction kept 8 bases outside the gene matches. The CDR3 consists of 15 residues. The germline gives CDR1 KGHSH, CDR2 LQKENI. The CDR3 reads CASSEAGQGGEKLFF. CDR3 nucleotides: TGTGCCAGCTCAGAGGCGGGACAGGGCGGTGAAAAACTGTTTTTT.

The chain joins TRBV5-6 to TRBJ2-7; 7 nucleotides match TRBD1. V shed 4 bases and J 4 bases; nucleotides not matched to a gene: 2. The CDR3 length is 12 residues. Per germline, CDR1 SGHDT and CDR2 YYEEEE. In nucleotides, the CDR3 is TGTGCCAGCAGCATACAGGGGTACGAGCAGTACTTC. Its protein is CASSIQGYEQYF.

This rearrangement joins TRBV5-8 to TRBJ1-4, with D possibly matching TRBD1 (5 bases). Trimming left V 3 bases short and J 0 bases short, with 21 bases between. The CDR3 has 19 amino acids. The germline gives CDR1 SGHTS, CDR2 YDEGEE. The CDR3 here is CASSWTPSSPDPTNEKLFF. DNA for the CDR3: TGTGCCAGCAGCTGGACACCTTCATCCCCCGATCCAACTAATGAAAAACTGTTTTTT.

V usage is TRBV25-1 and J usage is TRBJ2-1; TRBD2 matches at 7 bases. Germline CDR1 MGHDK, CDR2 SYGVNS. The V and J ends lost 7 bases and 0 bases, in that order; junction bases with no gene match: 3. The CDR3 has 14 amino acids. The CDR3 bases are TGTGCCAGCATTGGGGGGGGCTCCTACAATGAGCAGTTCTTC. Translation: CASIGGGSYNEQFF.

The V call is TRBV5-1, the J call TRBJ2-5, with TRBD2 identical over 8 bases. The CDR3 is 13 amino acids. The trim removed 5 bases at V and 2 bases at J, leaving 2 bases unmatched. Germline V lookup: CDR1 SGHRS, CDR2 YFSETQ. For the CDR3, the DNA is TGCGCCAGCAGACAGCGGGGGCAAGAGACCCAGTACTTC. Its protein product is CASRQRGQETQYF.

The chain joins TRBV19 to TRBJ2-7; TRBD2 matches at 9 bases. V lost 7 bases and J lost 2; bases outside the gene matches: 9. In germline, CDR1 is LNHDA, CDR2 SQIVND (reference sequence). The CDR3 consists of 15 residues. The CDR3 loop reads CASTPSAGGAYEQYF. DNA of the CDR3: TGTGCCAGTACCCCTTCAGCGGGAGGAGCCTACGAGCAGTACTTC. The variable domain in full, completed from reference TRBV19 and TRBJ2-7, reads DGGITQSPKYLFRKEGQNVTLSCEQNLNHDAMYWYRQDPGQGLRLIYYSQIVNDFQKGDIAEGYSVSREKKESFPLTVTSAQKNPTAFYLCASTPSAGGAYEQYFGPGTRLTVT.

The chain is built from TRBV28 and TRBJ2-6; D unresolved. The CDR3 runs 13 residues. V was clipped by 2 bases and J by 6 bases, with 5 bases between them. Looked up from germline, CDR1 is MDHEN and CDR2 is SYDVKM. The CDR3 here is CASSLTPANVLTF. CDR3 DNA sequence: TGTGCCAGCAGTTTAACTCCGGCCAACGTCCTGACTTTC. Full variable domain (rest looked up from reference TRBV28 and TRBJ2-6): DVKVTQSSRYLVKRTGEKVFLECVQDMDHENMFWYRQDPGLGLRLIYFSYDVKMKEKGDIPEGYSVSREKKERFSLILESASTNQTSMYLCASSLTPANVLTFGAGSRLTVL.

The chain combines TRBV28 with TRBJ1-1, with D perhaps matching TRBD1 (6 bases). Trimming left V 1 base short and J 3 bases short, with 6 bases between. Germline V gives CDR1 MDHEN, CDR2 SYDVKM. This CDR3 region has 13 residues. The CDR3, as DNA: TGTGCCAGCAGTTTATACAGGGACACTGAAGCTTTCTTT. It encodes CASSLYRDTEAFF.